These T cell receptor beta chains were read from a single sample in a study of T-cell memory formation after mild COVID-19. TCRdb reanalysed the 5' RACE reads using MiXCR and keeps one entry per CDR3 protein. The table records 170,000 or so distinct CDR3 sequences, about 28% of them present only once. Sequencing was done on a sample of PBMCs or a T cell subset sorted from them (not recorded which). These receptors were taken from an adult woman who had mild COVID-19 (a few samples of this study predate the infection). Cell type and time point are not known. CDR3s include the opening cysteine and the closing phenylalanine or tryptophan. A D gene is named only where the DNA matches it firmly. Clone size is not always given. Where it is, it says once, few, many or a class for expanded clones.

D gene	V gene	J gene	clone size	CDR3 protein	CDR3 DNA
-	TRBV4-2	TRBJ2-1	-	CASSQGSHATGDEQFF	TGTGCCAGCAGCCAAGGATCCCACGCGACAGGAGATGAGCAGTTCTTC
-	TRBV7-9	TRBJ1-4	-	CASSLMGYDEKLFF	TGTGCCAGCAGCTTAATGGGATACGATGAAAAACTGTTTTTT
TRBD1	TRBV12-3/TRBV12-4	TRBJ2-7	-	CASSFRDRGIEQYF	TGTGCCAGCAGTTTCCGGGACAGGGGGATCGAGCAGTACTTC
TRBD1	TRBV29-1	TRBJ1-1	-	CSVDARTGPLEAFF	TGCAGCGTTGATGCCCGGACAGGACCCCTTGAAGCTTTCTTT
TRBD1	TRBV7-3	TRBJ2-6	few	CASSSWTGGVSGANVLTF	TGTGCCAGCAGCTCGTGGACAGGGGGCGTCTCTGGGGCCAACGTCCTGACTTTC
-	TRBV24-1	TRBJ2-5	-	CATSDRGTDRETQYF	TGTGCCACCAGTGATCGGGGCACAGATCGGGAGACCCAGTACTTC
TRBD2	TRBV29-1	TRBJ2-3	-	CSGGLAGPGDTQYF	TGCAGCGGCGGACTAGCGGGGCCCGGGGATACGCAGTATTTT
TRBD1	TRBV4-3	TRBJ2-1	few	CASSQGQGWNNEQFF	TGCGCCAGCAGCCAAGGACAGGGGTGGAACAATGAGCAGTTCTTC
-	TRBV7-9	TRBJ1-1	-	CASSSDDRPNTEAFF	TGTGCCAGCAGCTCCGACGACAGACCGAACACTGAAGCTTTCTTT
TRBD1	TRBV6-5	TRBJ2-7	-	CASSPTGGGEQYF	TGTGCCAGCAGCCCGACAGGGGGCGGCGAGCAGTACTTC
TRBD2	TRBV12-3/TRBV12-4	TRBJ2-3	-	CASSFTGGAGTDTQYF	TGTGCCAGCAGTTTCACGGGAGGGGCTGGCACAGATACGCAGTATTTT